The following is a T cell receptor (beta chain) sequence with its context. This sample is drawn from a study of cytomegalovirus exposure and HLA in healthy donors. Study details: It was reported in a later analysis that the approximately 120 validation repertoires used the same platform as the roughly 640 first-cohort repertoires.

The germline CDR1 and CDR2 sequences are SEHNR and FQNEAQ (reference sequence). Trimming removed 3 bases at V and 3 bases at J, with 8 bases between. The CDR3 length is 13 residues. The donors were members of the validation cohort comprising about 120 subjects, separate from the roughly 700-subject first cohort. TCRdb's copy holds only in-frame clones and misses some; the assay was immunoSEQ multiplex PCR. The table has under 400,000 clones, about nine tenths seen once. Sequencing was performed on PBMCs. The receptor was derived from a young woman in good health and CMV-seronegative. V usage is TRBV7-9 and J usage is TRBJ2-5; the D gene is possibly TRBD1 (5 bases). In nucleotides, the CDR3 is TGTGCCAGCAGCTTTGGCAGGGAAGAGACCCAGTACTTC. This translates into CASSFGREETQYF.